This TCR beta chain comes out of a study of Ad26.COV2.S vaccination and SARS-CoV-2 variants. The CDR3 contains 12 residues. Between the trimmed V and J ends, which lost 0 bases and 4 bases, there was a span of 1 base. Germline CDR1 is LGHNA and CDR2 is YSLEER. This clone turned up a few times. The repertoire was sequenced with immunoSEQ multiplex PCR; TCRdb's copy has only in-frame clones and lacks some. The sample contains about 400,000 clones, roughly 90% of which appear only once. Documented treatment: around 19 received Ad26.COV2.S at low or high dose, single or two shots; about 5 received placebo; per-sample allocation not given. Following the first vaccine or placebo injection, samples were taken on day 63.

The clonotype originates from a person between 18 and 65 years old who received the Ad26.COV2.S COVID-19 vaccine or a placebo. V is TRBV4-3 and J is TRBJ2-1; D unresolved. This sample comprised peripheral blood, obtained in a trial of Ad26.COV2.S vaccine versus placebo. The CDR3 loop is CASSQEYNEQFF. CDR3 nucleotides: TGCGCCAGCAGCCAAGAATACAATGAGCAGTTCTTC.